The following is a T cell receptor (beta chain) sequence with its context. Trimming removed 2 bases at V and 6 bases at J, with 11 bases between. CDR3 length: 13 amino acids. CDR1 and CDR2 from the germline V gene are SQVTM and ANQGSEA. These data are taken from a study of shared clonotypes between healthy human individuals. TCRdb's copy holds only in-frame clones and misses some; the assay was immunoSEQ multiplex PCR. The data show about 680,000 clones, about three quarters seen once. V usage is TRBV29-1 and J usage is TRBJ2-1; a possible D gene is TRBD2 (6 bases). Sequenced: memory CD4+ T cells sorted from blood. The sample's subset: CD45RA-negative fraction. The TCR sequence derives from a young woman in good health. The CDR3 protein is CSVETSIANEQFF. In DNA form, the CDR3 reads TGCAGCGTTGAAACTAGCATCGCCAATGAGCAGTTCTTC.